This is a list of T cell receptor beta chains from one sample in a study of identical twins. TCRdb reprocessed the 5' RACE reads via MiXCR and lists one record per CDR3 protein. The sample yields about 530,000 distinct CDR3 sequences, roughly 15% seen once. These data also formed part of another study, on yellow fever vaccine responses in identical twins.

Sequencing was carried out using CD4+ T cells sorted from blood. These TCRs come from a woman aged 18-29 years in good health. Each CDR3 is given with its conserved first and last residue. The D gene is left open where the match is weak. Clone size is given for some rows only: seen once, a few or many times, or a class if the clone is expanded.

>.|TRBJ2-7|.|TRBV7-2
TGTGCCAGCAGCTTGGCGATCGGCGAGCAGTACTTC
CASSLAIGEQYF
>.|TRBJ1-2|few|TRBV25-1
TGTGCCAGCAGTGAACAGGGACGCTATGGCTACACCTTC
CASSEQGRYGYTF
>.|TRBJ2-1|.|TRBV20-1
TGCAGTGCTGGTCTTCTTGAGCAGTTCTTC
CSAGLLEQFF
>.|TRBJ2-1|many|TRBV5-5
TGTGCCAGCAGCGAAGGGAATGAGCAGTTCTTC
CASSEGNEQFF
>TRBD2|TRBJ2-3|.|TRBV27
TGTGCCAGCAGTTCCCCAGGGACTAGCGGGATTTCAGATACGCAGTATTTT
CASSSPGTSGISDTQYF
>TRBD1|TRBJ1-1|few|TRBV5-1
TGCGCCAGCAGCGCCTCAGGGGGGAATTTGAACACTGAAGCTTTCTTT
CASSASGGNLNTEAFF
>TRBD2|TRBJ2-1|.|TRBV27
TGTGCCAGCAGCCTGGGGGGAGGGTTAGCGGGAGGGTACAATGAGCAGTTCTTC
CASSLGGGLAGGYNEQFF
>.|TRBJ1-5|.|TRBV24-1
TGTGCCACCAGTACAGGGATCAAACAGCCCCAGCATTTT
CATSTGIKQPQHF
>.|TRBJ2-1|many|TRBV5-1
TGTGCCAGCAGCTTAACCGGGGGCTCCTACAATGAGCAGTTCTTC
CASSLTGGSYNEQFF
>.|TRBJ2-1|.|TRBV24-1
TGTGCCACCAGTGATTTAGGGGGGAGCTCCTACAATGAGCAGTTCTTC
CATSDLGGSSYNEQFF
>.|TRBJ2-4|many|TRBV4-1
TGCGCCAGCAGCGGCGGGTACAAAAACATTCAGTACTTC
CASSGGYKNIQYF
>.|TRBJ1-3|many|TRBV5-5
TGTGCCAGCAGCCGCGGGGGGGCTGGAAACACCATATATTTT
CASSRGGAGNTIYF
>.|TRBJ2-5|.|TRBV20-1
TGCAGTGCCCCGGTATCCTGGGGGCAGGAGACCCAGTACTTC
CSAPVSWGQETQYF